What follows is one T cell receptor beta chain and its context. These data come from a study of blood T cell repertoires in COVID-19. Study-wide background: The United States, Italy and Spain provided the acute and convalescent COVID-19 samples. The analysed material was cDNA or gDNA that came from T cells, B-cell-depleted T cells, or PBMCs.

In the authors' workflow: Estimates of nucleated cell counts were drawn from the amplification of reference gene primers. Generated by immunoSEQ multiplex PCR, the TCRdb table keeps only in-frame clones and is missing some. Clone size and V and J calls were adopted from that table, with D and trimming inferred from the DNA. The repertoire holds around 94,000 clones, roughly four fifths seen once, with around 5.8% in the top ten. The V gene end was trimmed by 4 bases and the J gene end by 1 base; junction bases not matched to a gene: 3. Germline V gene sequence: CDR1 LGHNA, CDR2 YSLEER. This CDR3 contains 14 residues.

The sample consisted of peripheral blood. The TCR sequence derives from a man aged 55 to 70 with acute or convalescent COVID-19. The chain carries TRBV4-3 and TRBJ1-1; 7 positions match TRBD1. In DNA form, the CDR3 reads TGCGCCAGCAGCCTCGGGACAGCGAACACTGAAGCTTTCTTT. It codes for CASSLGTANTEAFF.